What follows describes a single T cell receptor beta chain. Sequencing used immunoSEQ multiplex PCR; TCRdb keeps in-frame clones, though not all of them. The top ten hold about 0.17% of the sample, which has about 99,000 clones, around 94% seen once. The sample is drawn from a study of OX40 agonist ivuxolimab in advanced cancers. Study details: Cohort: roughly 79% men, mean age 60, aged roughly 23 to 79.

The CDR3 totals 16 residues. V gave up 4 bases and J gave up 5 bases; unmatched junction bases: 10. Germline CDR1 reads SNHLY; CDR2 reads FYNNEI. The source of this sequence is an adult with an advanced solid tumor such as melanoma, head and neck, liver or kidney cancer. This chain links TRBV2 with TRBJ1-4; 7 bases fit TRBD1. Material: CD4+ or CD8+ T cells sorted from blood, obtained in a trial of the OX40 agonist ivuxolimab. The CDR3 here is CASSGGPGQKNEKLFF. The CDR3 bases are TGTGCCAGCAGTGGGGGGCCGGGACAGAAAAATGAAAAACTGTTTTTT.